These 22 T cell receptor beta chains came from one sample sequenced in a study of regulatory T cells in long-lasting Graves disease. Stated time point: persistent/refractory GD, antithyroid drugs over 5 years with positive TRAb. After RNA was extracted from PBMCs, the TCR library was made from it. CDR3 regions were amplified by Arm-PCR using iRepertoire HTBI primers to build TCR beta libraries. TCRdb re-analysed the multiplex PCR reads in MiXCR, keeping a single row per CDR3 protein. In the table there are roughly 470,000 distinct CDR3 sequences, 20% of which are singletons. The sequencing used peripheral blood mononuclear cells (PBMCs), collected when the disease was refractory, from a patient treated with antithyroid drugs. These receptors came from a female donor with Graves disease.

The J gene is TRBJ2-1, the V gene TRBV12-3 or TRBV12-4, with unresolved D. Trimming removed 6 bases at V and 0 bases at J, with 12 bases between. The CDR3 length is 15 residues. CDR3 protein: CASSPLVNSYNEQFF. The DNA of the CDR3 is TGTGCCAGCAGCCCCCTGGTAAACTCCTACAATGAGCAGTTCTTC.

This clonotype was seen ten or more times. The gene calls are TRBV29-1 and TRBJ2-4, with 7 bases that match TRBD1. V lost 6 bases and J lost 4; bases outside the gene matches: 12. From germline, CDR1 is SQVTM and CDR2 ANQGSEA. The length of the CDR3 is 15 residues. As DNA, the CDR3 is TGCAGCGTCCTCCTCCTAGACAGGGCTAAAAACATTCAGTACTTC. As protein: CSVLLLDRAKNIQYF.

This clonotype was detected many times. The chain has TRBV3-1 and TRBJ2-7; the match to TRBD2 covers 7 bases. Germline V CDR1 and CDR2: LGHDT, YNNKEL (reference sequence). The CDR3 covers 13 residues. After removal of 0 bases from V and 7 bases from J, the junction contained 3 bases not matched to a gene. The CDR3 spells CASSQELAREQYF. The CDR3 nucleotides read TGTGCCAGCAGCCAAGAACTAGCGCGGGAGCAGTACTTC.

The V gene is TRBV29-1, the J gene TRBJ1-5; D is unresolved. The CDR3 is 12 amino acids. V gave up 4 bases and J gave up 1 base, with 5 bases separating them. From germline, CDR1 is SQVTM and CDR2 ANQGSEA. The CDR3 DNA follows: TGCAGCGTTGGGGAGAGCAATCAGCCCCAGCATTTT. Its translation: CSVGESNQPQHF.

This clonotype showed up many times. The CDR3 nucleotides read TGTGCCAGCAGAACCCAGGGTTTCGGGAAACTGTTTTTT. It codes for CASRTQGFGKLFF. The chain combines TRBV12-3 or TRBV12-4 with TRBJ1-4, with D possibly matching TRBD1 (5 bases). Trimming took 6 bases from V and 11 from J, leaving 16 bases between them. This CDR3 spans 13 amino acids.

The sample holds one count of this clonotype. This sequence may be a read error, since a much larger clone differs from it by one base. The chain combines TRBV29-1 with TRBJ2-2; the D is unclear. V gave up 3 bases and J gave up 4 bases, with 6 bases separating them. CDR3 length: 12 residues. Germline V lookup: CDR1 SQVTM, CDR2 ANQGSEA. The CDR3: CSVECITGELFF. The DNA for the CDR3 is TGCAGCGTTGAGTGTATCACCGGGGAGCTGTTTTTT.

Notes on this clonotype: This may come from a read error, since a much larger clone is one base off. This chain uses TRBV3-1 with TRBJ1-2; D not resolved. The CDR3 sequence is 13 residues long. Trimming left V 0 bases short and J 4 bases short, with 6 bases between. CDR1 is LGHDT and CDR2 is YNNKEL in the germline V gene (reference sequence). CDR3 region: CASSQDLCYGYTF. DNA for the CDR3: TGTGCCAGCAGCCAAGATCTTTGCTATGGCTACACCTTC.

The chain uses TRBV12-3 or TRBV12-4 and TRBJ1-6; D remains ambiguous. V lost 3 bases and J 5 bases, leaving 8 bases between the germline ends. This CDR3 is 14 amino acids long. CDR3 sequence: CASSFFQDNSPLHF. CDR3 in DNA: TGTGCCAGCAGTTTTTTCCAGGATAATTCACCCCTCCACTTT.

This clonotype appeared many times. V usage is TRBV28 and J usage is TRBJ1-2; D is perhaps TRBD1 (6 bases). The length of the CDR3 is 15 residues. Trimming cost V 3 bases and J 4 bases, with 15 bases left between them. Germline CDR1 and CDR2: MDHEN and SYDVKM. In DNA, the CDR3 is TGTGCCAGCAGTTTTCGCAGAGGGGGGGTCTATGGCTACACCTTC. Residues: CASSFRRGGVYGYTF.

This rearrangement joins TRBV27 to TRBJ2-7, with a tentative D call TRBD2 (5 bases). The V gene's germline CDR1 is MNHEY and CDR2 SMNVEV (reference sequence). V lost 4 bases, J lost 2 bases, and 15 bases lay in between. CDR3 length equals 15 residues. The CDR3 here is CASSSSRDAAYEQYF. The CDR3 nucleotides are TGTGCCAGCAGTTCTTCCCGGGATGCCGCCTACGAGCAGTACTTC.

In this sample, this clonotype turned up many times. The chain has TRBV9 and TRBJ2-5, with 10 bases identical to TRBD1. Germline V gene data show CDR1 as SGDLS and CDR2 as YYNGEE. The CDR3 loop spans 17 amino acids. V was pared by 0 bases and J by 5 bases, with 10 bases of the junction left unmatched. The CDR3 DNA sequence: TGTGCCAGCAGCGTAGGGGTGACGGACAGGGGGAGGGAGACCCAGTACTTC. This sequence encodes CASSVGVTDRGRETQYF.

The sample holds many counts of this clonotype. The chain uses TRBV11-2 and TRBJ2-5, with 7 bases that match TRBD2. The CDR3 contains 16 residues. The ends lost 4 bases at V and 3 bases at J; junction bases unmatched: 11. Germline V gene lookup returns CDR1 SGHAT and CDR2 FQNNGV. CDR3: CASSSPRGGPKETQYF. For the CDR3, the DNA is TGTGCCAGCAGCTCTCCTCGGGGAGGGCCGAAAGAGACCCAGTACTTC. The full variable domain, with the rest looked up from reference TRBV11-2 and TRBJ2-5, is EAGVAQSPRYKIIEKRQSVAFWCNPISGHATLYWYQQILGQGPKLLIQFQNNGVVDDSQLPKDRFSAERLKGVDSTLKIQPAKLEDSAVYLCASSSPRGGPKETQYFGPGTRLLVL.

This clonotype was picked up one time. This may stem from a read error, because a much larger clone lies one nucleotide away. This CDR3 reads CVSSPSSGAGNQPQHF. Here the CDR3 DNA reads TGTGTCAGCAGCCCTTCTTCCGGCGCAGGCAATCAGCCCCAGCATTTT. V is TRBV28 and J is TRBJ1-5; D uncertain. Germline CDR1 is MDHEN and CDR2 is SYDVKM. This CDR3 comprises 16 residues.

This clonotype was detected ten times or more. The V gene is TRBV11-2, the J gene TRBJ2-7; D remains unclear. The CDR3 contains 14 residues. Germline-derived CDR1 and CDR2 are SGHAT and FQNNGV. The V end lost 2 bases, the J end lost 1 base, and 9 bases lay between the germline ends. CDR3 sequence reads: CASSLFPGSYEQYF. The CDR3 DNA reads as TGTGCCAGCAGCTTATTCCCAGGATCCTACGAGCAGTACTTC.

The sample holds many counts of this clonotype. The chain has TRBV27 and TRBJ2-7, with 7 bases fitting TRBD1. CDR1 MNHEY and CDR2 SMNVEV come from the germline V gene (reference sequence). CDR3 length equals 14 residues. V shed 6 bases and J 0 bases; nucleotides not matched to a gene: 5. The CDR3 sequence is CASRPGTVSYEQYF. CDR3 nucleotide sequence: TGTGCCAGCAGACCTGGGACAGTCTCCTACGAGCAGTACTTC.

This chain connects TRBV5-1 to TRBJ1-5, with D perhaps matching TRBD1 (6 bases). Germline V lookup: CDR1 SGHRS, CDR2 YFSETQ. The V gene lost 4 bases and the J gene lost 2 bases, with 10 bases spanning the gap. This CDR3 contains 14 residues. As DNA, the CDR3 is TGCGCCAGCAGCCCAGGGGATGGCAATCAGCCCCAGCATTTT. Encoded protein: CASSPGDGNQPQHF.

The rearrangement uses TRBV2 and TRBJ2-3; 8 bases match TRBD2. The CDR3 is 15 amino acids. CDR1 is SNHLY and CDR2 is FYNNEI in the germline V gene. With 4 bases clipped from V and 2 bases from J, the junction kept 5 bases outside the gene matches. The CDR3 reads CASSVSAGATDTQYF. The CDR3 nucleotides are TGTGCCAGCAGTGTCTCAGCGGGGGCCACAGATACGCAGTATTTT.

This clonotype was detected ten times or more. This rearrangement joins TRBV9 to TRBJ2-5; D not resolved. The CDR3 runs 14 residues. V dropped 0 bases and J dropped 4 bases, with 10 bases sitting between them. The germline CDR1 and CDR2 sequences are SGDLS and YYNGEE. The CDR3 loop is CASSVGIQPETQYF. For the CDR3, the DNA is TGTGCCAGCAGCGTAGGGATCCAGCCAGAGACCCAGTACTTC.

The J gene is TRBJ2-5, the V gene TRBV6-1; 7 bases are a match to TRBD1. Matching the DNA end better, TRBJ2-3 makes the J call doubtful. The V gene's germline CDR1 is MNHNS and CDR2 SASEGT. This CDR3 has 15 residues. DNA of the CDR3: TGTGCCAGCAGTGCCGGACAGGCCATTTCGGATACGCAGTATTTT. Translation: CASSAGQAISDTQYF.

This clonotype appeared a few times. The V call is TRBV3-1, the J call TRBJ2-2, with D unclear. CDR1 and CDR2 (germline): LGHDT, YNNKEL (reference sequence). The CDR3 has 14 residues. Between the trimmed V and J ends, which lost 3 bases and 4 bases, there was a span of 9 bases. The CDR3 coding sequence is TGTGCCAGCAGCCAGCCACAGAGCACCGGGGAGCTGTTTTTT. This codes for CASSQPQSTGELFF.

This clonotype has a count of ten or more. V usage is TRBV24-1 and J usage is TRBJ1-2, with 8 bases identical to TRBD1. From germline, CDR1 is KGHDR and CDR2 SFDVKD. The CDR3 contains 12 residues. After removal of 6 bases from V and 7 bases from J, the junction contained 3 bases not matched to a gene. CDR3 DNA sequence: TGTGCCACCAGTCAGGGGGCGGGTGGCTACACCTTC. Its translation: CATSQGAGGYTF.

DNA for the CDR3: TGTGCCAGCGGGAGGAGCGGGGCAACTAATGAAAAACTGTTTTTT. This codes for CASGRSGATNEKLFF. The chain couples TRBV7-2 to TRBJ1-4, with unresolved D. The CDR3 loop spans 15 amino acids. Germline V gene sequence: CDR1 SGHTA, CDR2 FQGNSA. V was cut by 8 bases and J by 0 bases, with 13 bases left in between.